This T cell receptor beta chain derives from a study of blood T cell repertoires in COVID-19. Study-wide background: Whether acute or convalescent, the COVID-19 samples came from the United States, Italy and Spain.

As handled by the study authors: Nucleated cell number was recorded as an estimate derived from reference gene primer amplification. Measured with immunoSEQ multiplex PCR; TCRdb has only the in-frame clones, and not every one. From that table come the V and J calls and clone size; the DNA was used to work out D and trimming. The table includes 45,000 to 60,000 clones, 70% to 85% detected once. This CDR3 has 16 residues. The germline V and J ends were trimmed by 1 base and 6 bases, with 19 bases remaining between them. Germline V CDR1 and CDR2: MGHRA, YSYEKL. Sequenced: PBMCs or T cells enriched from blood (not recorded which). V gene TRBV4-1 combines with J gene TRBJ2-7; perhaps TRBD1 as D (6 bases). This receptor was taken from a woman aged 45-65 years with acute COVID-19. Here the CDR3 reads CASSQGTGKWISEQYF. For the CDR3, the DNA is TGCGCCAGCAGCCAAGGAACAGGGAAGTGGATCAGCGAGCAGTACTTC.